Detailed here is one T cell receptor beta chain. Trimming shortened V by 0 bases and J by 0 bases, and 9 bases separated the two germline ends. CDR1 and CDR2 (germline): LGHDT, YNNKEL (reference sequence). The CDR3 length is 16 residues. This record comes from a study of blood T cells in healthy people across ages. Looking at the study overall: About one barcoded TCR beta cDNA was captured per two T cells.

Next came a second PCR, run for about 6 to 12 cycles, which used a sample-barcoded 5' primer along with a J-beta primer mix. TCRdb fed the 5' RACE reads into MiXCR, producing one record per CDR3 protein. The data show 550,000 to 750,000 distinct CDR3 sequences, with over 20% seen just once and roughly 3.7% held by the top ten. The source is a man between 70 and 80 years old in good health. The J gene is TRBJ2-1, the V gene TRBV3-1; D is ambiguous. The sample consisted of blood. In DNA form, the CDR3 reads TGTGCCAGCAGCCAAGAGGGTGCCAGCTCCTACAATGAGCAGTTCTTC. Its protein is CASSQEGASSYNEQFF.